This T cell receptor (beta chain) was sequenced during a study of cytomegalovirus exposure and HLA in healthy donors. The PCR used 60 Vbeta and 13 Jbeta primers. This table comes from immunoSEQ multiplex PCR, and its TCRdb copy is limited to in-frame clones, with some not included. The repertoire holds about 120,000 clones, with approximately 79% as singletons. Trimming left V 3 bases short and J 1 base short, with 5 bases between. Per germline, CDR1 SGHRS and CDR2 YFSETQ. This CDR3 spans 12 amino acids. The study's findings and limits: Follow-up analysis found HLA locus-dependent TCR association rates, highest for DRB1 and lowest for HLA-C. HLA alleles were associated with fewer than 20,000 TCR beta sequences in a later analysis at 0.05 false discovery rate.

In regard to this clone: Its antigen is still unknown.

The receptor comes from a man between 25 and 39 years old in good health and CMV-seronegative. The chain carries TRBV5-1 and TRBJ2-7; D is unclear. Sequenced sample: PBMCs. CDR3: CASSSPSYEQYF. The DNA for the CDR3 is TGCGCCAGCAGCTCCCCTTCCTACGAGCAGTACTTC.